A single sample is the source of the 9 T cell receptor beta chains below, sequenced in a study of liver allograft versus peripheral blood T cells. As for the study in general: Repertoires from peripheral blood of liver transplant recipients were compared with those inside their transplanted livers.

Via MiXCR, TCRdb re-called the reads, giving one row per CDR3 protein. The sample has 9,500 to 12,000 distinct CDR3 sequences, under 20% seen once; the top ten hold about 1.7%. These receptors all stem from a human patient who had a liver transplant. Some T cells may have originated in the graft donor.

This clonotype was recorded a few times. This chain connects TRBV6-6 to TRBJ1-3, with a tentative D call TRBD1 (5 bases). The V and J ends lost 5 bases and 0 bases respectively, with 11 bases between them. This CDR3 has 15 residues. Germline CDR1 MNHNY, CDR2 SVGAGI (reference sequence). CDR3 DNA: TGTGCCAGCAGTACCGGGGGGATCTCTGGAAACACCATATATTTT. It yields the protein CASSTGGISGNTIYF.

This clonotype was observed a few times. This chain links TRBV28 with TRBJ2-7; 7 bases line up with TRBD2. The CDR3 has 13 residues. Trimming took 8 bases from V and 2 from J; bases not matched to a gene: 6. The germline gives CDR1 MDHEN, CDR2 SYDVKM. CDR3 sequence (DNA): TGTGCCAGCTGCCTGGGGGGGACCTACGAGCAGTACTTC. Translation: CASCLGGTYEQYF.

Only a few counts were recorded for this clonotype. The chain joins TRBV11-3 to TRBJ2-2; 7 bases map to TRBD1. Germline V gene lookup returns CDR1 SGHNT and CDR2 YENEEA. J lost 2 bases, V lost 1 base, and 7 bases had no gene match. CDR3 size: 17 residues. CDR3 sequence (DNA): TGTGCCAGCAGCTTAGGATCGGGGACAGACAACACCGGGGAGCTGTTTTTT. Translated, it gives CASSLGSGTDNTGELFF.

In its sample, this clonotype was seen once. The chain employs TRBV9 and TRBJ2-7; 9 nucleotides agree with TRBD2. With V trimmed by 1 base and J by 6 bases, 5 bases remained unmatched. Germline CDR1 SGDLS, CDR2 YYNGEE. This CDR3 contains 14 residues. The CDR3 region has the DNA TGTGCCAGCAGCGTACGGCTAGCGGGGACCGAGCAGTACTTC. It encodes CASSVRLAGTEQYF.

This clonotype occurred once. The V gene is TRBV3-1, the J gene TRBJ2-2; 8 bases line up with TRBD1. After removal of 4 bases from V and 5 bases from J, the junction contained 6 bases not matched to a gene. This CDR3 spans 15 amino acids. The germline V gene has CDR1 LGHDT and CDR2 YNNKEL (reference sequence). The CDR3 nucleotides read TGTGCCAGCAGCCCCTGGGACAGGCGAACCGGGGAGCTGTTTTTT. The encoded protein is CASSPWDRRTGELFF.

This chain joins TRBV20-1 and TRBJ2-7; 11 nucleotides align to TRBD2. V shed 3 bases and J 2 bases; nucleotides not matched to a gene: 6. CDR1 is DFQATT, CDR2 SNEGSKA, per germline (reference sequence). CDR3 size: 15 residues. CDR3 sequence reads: CSASPGTSGAYEQYF. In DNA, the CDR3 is TGCAGTGCTAGTCCCGGGACTAGCGGCGCCTACGAGCAGTACTTC.

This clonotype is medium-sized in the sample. The CDR3 region is CSVRADPQDEQYF. CDR3 DNA sequence: TGCAGCGTTAGGGCCGACCCCCAGGACGAGCAGTACTTC. The rearrangement uses TRBV29-1 and TRBJ2-7; D is ambiguous. From germline, CDR1 is SQVTM and CDR2 ANQGSEA. This CDR3 has 13 amino acids. V shed 5 bases and J shed 5 bases, with 16 bases lying between them.

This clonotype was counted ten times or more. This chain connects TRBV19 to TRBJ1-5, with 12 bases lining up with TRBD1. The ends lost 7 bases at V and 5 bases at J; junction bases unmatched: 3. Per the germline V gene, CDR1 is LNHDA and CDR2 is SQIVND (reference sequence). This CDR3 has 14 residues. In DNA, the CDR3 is TGTGCCAGTACAGGGACAGGGGGCGATCAGCCCCAGCATTTT. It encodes CASTGTGGDQPQHF.

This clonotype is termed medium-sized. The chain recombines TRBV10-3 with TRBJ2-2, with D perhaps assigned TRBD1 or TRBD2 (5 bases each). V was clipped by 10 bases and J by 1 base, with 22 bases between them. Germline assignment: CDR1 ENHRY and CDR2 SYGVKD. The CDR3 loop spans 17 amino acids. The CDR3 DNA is TGTGCCAGTGGGCGGGTTCAGGGAAGAGGGAACACCGGGGAGCTGTTTTTT. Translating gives CASGRVQGRGNTGELFF.